Shown below are 11 T cell receptor beta chains from a single sample sequenced in a study of shared clonotypes between healthy human individuals (dated by TCRdb to 2018 to 2020). CD8 naive samples were obtained by positive selection for CCR7 among CD45RO-negative cells, yielding a CD45RA+CCR7+ population from which TemRA cells were excluded. The receptor library was made with the immunoSEQ multiplex PCR assay. TCRdb obtained this table from immuneACCESS and retained in-frame rearrangements with V and J assigned. These tables miss some clones; where compared with another copy, unresolved V genes account for less than half of the shortfall, and the remainder is unexplained. The table for this sample lists about 2,100,000 clones; about 93% of them were counted only once. The top ten constitute more than 1.5% of the sample. The specimen was naive CD8+ T cells from PBMCs. The meaning of the sample's cell subset or site label: CD45RA+CCR7+. These receptors originate from a man aged 18 to 35 in good health. Some clones in this sample may be carry-over from other donors' samples.

In its sample, this clone was seen once. The chain is built from TRBV25-1 and TRBJ1-4; maybe TRBD1 (6 bases). CDR3 length: 14 amino acids. The germline V and J ends were trimmed by 6 bases and 4 bases, with 12 bases remaining between them. CDR1 MGHDK and CDR2 SYGVNS come from the germline V gene. For the CDR3, the DNA is TGTGCCAGCAGCCTACAGGGCGTTAATGAAAAACTGTTTTTT. Translation: CASSLQGVNEKLFF.

In nucleotides, the CDR3 is TGCGCCAGCAGCCTAGATCTTGTCGGGAGATCCTCCTACGAGCAGTACTTC. It translates to CASSLDLVGRSSYEQYF. This chain uses TRBV4-1 with TRBJ2-7; TRBD2 is a possible D gene (6 bases). The germline V gene has CDR1 MGHRA and CDR2 YSYEKL. The CDR3 has 17 amino acids. V was trimmed by 4 bases and J by 0 bases, leaving 19 bases between them.

CDR3 protein: CASQRGGSTDTQYF. CDR3 in DNA: TGTGCCAGCCAGCGGGGCGGCTCCACAGATACGCAGTATTTT. This chain links TRBV27 with TRBJ2-3, with TRBD2 matching over 7 bases. Germline assignment: CDR1 MNHEY and CDR2 SMNVEV (reference sequence). V dropped 8 bases and J dropped 2; count of bases not matched to a gene: 7. The CDR3 length is 14 residues.

J is TRBJ2-7 and V is TRBV27, with TRBD1 matching 7 bases. The CDR3 sequence is 13 residues long. The ends lost 8 bases at V and 4 bases at J; junction bases unmatched: 8. Germline V gene data show CDR1 as MNHEY and CDR2 as SMNVEV (reference sequence). CDR3 nucleotides: TGTGCCAGCGCAAGGGACAGAGAATACGAGCAGTACTTC. It yields the protein CASARDREYEQYF.

The V and J genes are TRBV15 and TRBJ2-6; 11 bases agree with TRBD2. Germline V gives CDR1 LNHNV, CDR2 YYDKDF (reference sequence). V shed 0 bases, J shed 0 bases, and the junction held 7 bases outside the gene matches. The CDR3 runs to 20 residues. The CDR3 DNA sequence: TGTGCCACCAGCAGAGATGCGGGACTAGCGGACTTCTCTGGGGCCAACGTCCTGACTTTC. This sequence encodes CATSRDAGLADFSGANVLTF.

The sample holds one count of this clone. This chain connects TRBV5-5 to TRBJ1-1; no clear D gene. Trimming pared 0 bases from V and 0 bases from J, leaving 9 bases between. The CDR3 consists of 15 residues. Germline V CDR1 and CDR2: SGHKS, YYEKEE (reference sequence). This chain's CDR3 is CASSLVRRLNTEAFF. CDR3 DNA sequence: TGTGCCAGCAGCTTGGTGAGGCGGTTGAACACTGAAGCTTTCTTT.

The rearrangement joins TRBV2 to TRBJ2-7; 9 nucleotides line up with TRBD1. Germline-derived CDR1 and CDR2 are SNHLY and FYNNEI. The CDR3 is made up of 14 amino acids. V lost 6 bases and J lost 5; bases outside the gene matches: 8. The CDR3 nucleotides read TGTGCCAGCAGAGAAACAGGGGGCGCGAACGAGCAGTACTTC. Protein product: CASRETGGANEQYF.

The chain employs TRBV7-9 and TRBJ2-2, with 13 bases fitting TRBD2. The CDR3 is 17 amino acids. V trimming: 5 bases; J trimming: 5 bases; junction bases outside the gene matches: 8. Germline-derived CDR1 and CDR2 are SEHNR and FQNEAQ (reference sequence). The CDR3 DNA follows: TGTGCCAGCAGCCTAGGACTAGCGGGAGTGGGGACCGGGGAGCTGTTTTTT. This translates into CASSLGLAGVGTGELFF.

The rearrangement uses TRBV28 and TRBJ2-3; D unclear. The CDR3 extends over 11 amino acids. V was shortened by 5 bases and J by 5 bases, with 5 bases between the two germline ends. The V gene's germline CDR1 is MDHEN and CDR2 SYDVKM. The chain's CDR3 is CASSPQDTQYF. For the CDR3, the DNA is TGTGCCAGCAGTCCTCAAGATACGCAGTATTTT.

The rearrangement uses TRBV6-1 and TRBJ2-5; D unresolved. This CDR3 has 16 residues. The germline V and J ends were trimmed by 4 bases and 3 bases, with 18 bases remaining between them. Germline V gives CDR1 MNHNS, CDR2 SASEGT. For the CDR3, the DNA is TGTGCCAGCAGTGCCGATCTGGGTTTGGGTAAAGAGACCCAGTACTTC. It translates to CASSADLGLGKETQYF.

In its sample, this clone was seen a few times. The chain employs TRBV19 and TRBJ1-5; D perhaps matches TRBD1 (6 bases). The germline gives CDR1 LNHDA, CDR2 SQIVND (reference sequence). V was cut by 3 bases and J by 5 bases, with 14 bases left in between. The CDR3 contains 15 residues. For the CDR3, the DNA is TGTGCCAGTAGTATGACTCGGGGGCTATATCAGCCCCAGCATTTT. It translates to CASSMTRGLYQPQHF.